The 21 T cell receptor beta chains listed next were all sequenced from one sample in a study of cytomegalovirus exposure and HLA in healthy donors. The study ran its PCR with 60 Vbeta and 13 Jbeta primers. TCRdb's copy holds only in-frame clones and misses some; the assay was immunoSEQ multiplex PCR. The sample includes over 150,000 clones, roughly four fifths of them seen just once. Sequenced: PBMCs. The receptors here all came from a man aged 40-55 years in good health and CMV-seronegative.

This clone was detected only a few times. A read error may account for a junction end that differs from germline. The DNA for the CDR3 is TGTGCCAGCTCACTCGTTAATCAGGGGGGTACCTACGGGCAGTACTTC. Translating it yields CASSLVNQGGTYGQYF. The chain has TRBV18 and TRBJ2-7; tentatively, D is TRBD1 (7 bases). There are 16 residues in the CDR3. Germline lookup yields CDR1 KGHSH and CDR2 LQKENI.

This clone was seen a handful of times. This chain links TRBV5-1 with TRBJ2-3; weak D call: TRBD1 (5 bases). The V end lost 4 bases, the J end lost 5 bases, and 11 bases lay between the germline ends. CDR3 length: 13 residues. The germline V gene has CDR1 SGHRS and CDR2 YFSETQ. CDR3 sequence: CASSLEGEDTQYF. Here the CDR3 DNA reads TGCGCCAGCAGCCTCGAAGGGGAAGATACGCAGTATTTT.

This chain links TRBV5-6 with TRBJ2-3; 8 nucleotides line up with TRBD1. The CDR3 runs 15 residues. The J segment lost 0 bases and the V segment lost 4 bases, leaving 4 bases of the junction unmatched. Germline lookup yields CDR1 SGHDT and CDR2 YYEEEE. Here the CDR3 DNA reads TGTGCCAGCAGCGTGACAGGGGACAGCACAGATACGCAGTATTTT. Encoded protein: CASSVTGDSTDTQYF. The variable domain in full, with the rest retrieved from reference TRBV5-6 and TRBJ2-3, is DAGVTQSPTHLIKTRGQQVTLRCSPKSGHDTVSWYQQALGQGPQFIFQYYEEEERQRGNFPDRFSGHQFPNYSSELNVNALLLGDSALYLCASSVTGDSTDTQYFGPGTRLTVL.

This clone was observed a few times. The J gene is TRBJ2-7, the V gene TRBV5-1, with D unclear. V shed 1 base and J shed 3 bases, with 8 bases lying between them. The germline gives CDR1 SGHRS, CDR2 YFSETQ. CDR3 length: 13 residues. The CDR3 coding sequence is TGCGCCAGCAGCTTGTGGCAGGACTACGAGCAGTACTTC. Its protein is CASSLWQDYEQYF. Based on the CDR3 plus reference TRBV5-1 and TRBJ2-7, the full variable domain is KAGVTQTPRYLIKTRGQQVTLSCSPISGHRSVSWYQQTPGQGLQFLFEYFSETQRNKGNFPGRFSGRQFSNSRSEMNVSTLELGDSALYLCASSLWQDYEQYFGPGTRLTVT.

V usage is TRBV29-1 and J usage is TRBJ2-6; D remains ambiguous. The V gene's germline CDR1 is SQVTM and CDR2 ANQGSEA. There are 15 residues in the CDR3. V was shortened by 0 bases and J by 0 bases, with 6 bases between the two germline ends. The DNA of the CDR3 is TGCAGCGTTGAAGACGTGTACTCTGGGGCCAACGTCCTGACTTTC. This codes for CSVEDVYSGANVLTF.

This clone has more than one count but fewer than ten. J is TRBJ2-5 and V is TRBV15; weak D call: TRBD2 (5 bases). Germline V gene sequence: CDR1 LNHNV, CDR2 YYDKDF (reference sequence). V was clipped by 3 bases and J by 5 bases, with 13 bases between them. CDR3 length: 14 residues. The CDR3 here is CATSSPTRSETQYF. The CDR3 DNA sequence: TGTGCCACCAGCAGCCCCACTAGATCCGAGACCCAGTACTTC.

The rearrangement links TRBV5-1 to TRBJ1-1; unclear D gene. There are 14 residues in the CDR3. Germline V CDR1 and CDR2: SGHRS, YFSETQ. Deletions cut 0 bases from V and 4 bases from J, with 10 bases between. The CDR3 loop reads CASSLGGSGTEAFF. The CDR3 DNA reads as TGCGCCAGCAGCTTGGGTGGTTCCGGCACTGAAGCTTTCTTT.

The V and J genes are TRBV11-1 and TRBJ1-2; 7 bases agree with TRBD1. CDR1 and CDR2 from the germline V gene are SGHAT and FQDESV (reference sequence). V lost 5 bases to trimming and J lost 6 bases; unmatched junction nucleotides: 6. CDR3 length: 13 residues. This chain's CDR3 is CASSGGGADGYTF. In nucleotides, the CDR3 is TGTGCCAGCAGCGGAGGGGGCGCAGATGGCTACACCTTC.

The chain combines TRBV5-1 with TRBJ2-7, with 12 nucleotides matching TRBD2. The CDR3 runs to 15 residues. Germline CDR1 SGHRS, CDR2 YFSETQ. V dropped 0 bases and J dropped 6; count of bases not matched to a gene: 4. CDR3 amino acids: CASSLVTSGGSEQYF. The CDR3 DNA sequence: TGCGCCAGCAGCTTGGTGACTAGCGGGGGTAGCGAGCAGTACTTC.

In its sample, this clone was seen once. The chain carries TRBV7-9 and TRBJ2-1; 7 nucleotides line up with TRBD1. Losses at the gene ends were 5 bases for V and 12 bases for J; bases not matched to a gene: 16. There are 15 residues in the CDR3. Germline assignment: CDR1 SEHNR and CDR2 FQNEAQ (reference sequence). The CDR3 region is CASSDTGAARGGQFF. CDR3 coding DNA: TGTGCCAGCAGCGACACAGGGGCCGCCCGAGGGGGGCAGTTCTTC.

The chain employs TRBV7-3 and TRBJ1-2; TRBD1 aligns across 11 bases. From germline, CDR1 is SGHTA and CDR2 FQGTGA. The CDR3 consists of 20 residues. After removal of 3 bases from V and 3 bases from J, the junction contained 18 bases not matched to a gene. CDR3 region: CASSFGWLRTGGGRDYGYTF. The CDR3 region has the DNA TGTGCCAGCAGCTTCGGGTGGTTAAGGACAGGGGGCGGCCGCGACTATGGCTACACCTTC.

V is TRBV25-1 and J is TRBJ1-2; perhaps TRBD1 as D (6 bases). The V gene lost 7 bases and the J gene lost 3 bases, with 12 bases spanning the gap. The CDR3 spans 13 residues. Germline V gives CDR1 MGHDK, CDR2 SYGVNS. This CDR3 is CASKEEGDYGYTF. DNA of the CDR3: TGTGCCAGCAAGGAAGAGGGGGACTATGGCTACACCTTC.

The rearrangement uses TRBV5-6 and TRBJ2-7; the D gene is possibly TRBD2 (5 bases). The germline gives CDR1 SGHDT, CDR2 YYEEEE. CDR3 size: 14 residues. V was trimmed by 6 bases and J by 2 bases, leaving 15 bases between them. The CDR3 here is CASIPGGRTYEQYF. The CDR3 bases are TGTGCCAGCATCCCCGGAGGCAGAACCTACGAGCAGTACTTC.

The chain joins TRBV11-2 to TRBJ2-3, with 7 bases that match TRBD2. Germline V gene lookup returns CDR1 SGHAT and CDR2 FQNNGV. This CDR3 comprises 14 residues. Germline trimming cut 7 bases from V and 4 bases from J; bases unmatched to any gene: 8. The CDR3 protein is CASKWGGEPDTQYF. The CDR3 DNA sequence: TGTGCCAGCAAATGGGGGGGGGAGCCAGATACGCAGTATTTT. The full variable domain, completed using reference TRBV11-2 and TRBJ2-3, is EAGVAQSPRYKIIEKRQSVAFWCNPISGHATLYWYQQILGQGPKLLIQFQNNGVVDDSQLPKDRFSAERLKGVDSTLKIQPAKLEDSAVYLCASKWGGEPDTQYFGPGTRLTVL.

V usage is TRBV5-6 and J usage is TRBJ2-2; 8 bases map to TRBD1. CDR3 size: 16 residues. Germline assignment: CDR1 SGHDT and CDR2 YYEEEE. V shed 2 bases and J 2 bases; nucleotides not matched to a gene: 5. CDR3 DNA: TGTGCCAGCAGCTTCCGGGACAGGAGAAACACCGGGGAGCTGTTTTTT. It translates to CASSFRDRRNTGELFF.

This chain links TRBV19 with TRBJ2-3; D unresolved. Trimming took off 3 bases at V and 5 bases at J, with 3 bases between the two ends. Germline V gene sequence: CDR1 LNHDA, CDR2 SQIVND (reference sequence). There are 11 residues in the CDR3. The chain's CDR3 is CASSIGDTQYF. DNA of the CDR3: TGTGCCAGTAGTATCGGAGATACGCAGTATTTT.

The chain links TRBV27 to TRBJ2-3, with a tentative D call TRBD2 (5 bases). The length of the CDR3 is 16 residues. The germline V gene encodes CDR1 MNHEY and CDR2 SMNVEV (reference sequence). Trimming took 6 bases from V and 0 from J, leaving 16 bases between them. This CDR3 reads CASSGLLTPSTDTQYF. DNA of the CDR3: TGTGCCAGCAGCGGACTCCTCACTCCTAGCACAGATACGCAGTATTTT.

The rearrangement links TRBV7-8 to TRBJ1-1; TRBD1 is a possible D gene (5 bases). The CDR3 length is 15 residues. Trimming removed 0 bases from V and 1 base from J, with 9 bases in between. In germline, CDR1 is SGHVS, CDR2 FQNEAQ. The CDR3 nucleotides read TGTGCCAGCAGCTTAGCTCGGACACCGAACACTGAAGCTTTCTTT. Translating gives CASSLARTPNTEAFF.

This sequence joins TRBV7-9 and TRBJ1-4; 7 bases line up with TRBD1. Germline-derived CDR1 and CDR2 are SEHNR and FQNEAQ (reference sequence). Losses at the gene ends were 5 bases for V and 7 bases for J; bases not matched to a gene: 7. This CDR3 contains 14 residues. CDR3 DNA sequence: TGTGCCAGCAGCCCGGGACAGCTAGGTGAAAAACTGTTTTTT. Amino acid sequence: CASSPGQLGEKLFF. Combining the CDR3 with reference TRBV7-9 and TRBJ1-4 gives the whole variable domain DTGVSQNPRHKITKRGQNVTFRCDPISEHNRLYWYRQTLGQGPEFLTYFQNEAQLEKSRLLSDRFSAERPKGSFSTLEIQRTEQGDSAMYLCASSPGQLGEKLFFGSGTQLSVL.

This clone came up a few times. The chain has TRBV21-1 and TRBJ1-5; the table's TRBD1 call for D was not verified on the DNA. TRBV21-1 is noted as a pseudogene. The CDR3 sequence is 18 residues long. CDR3: CASSPDRPYFYSNQPQHF. CDR3 nucleotide sequence: TGTGCCAGCAGCCCGGACAGGCCTTACTTTTATAGCAATCAGCCCCAGCATTTT.

The chain uses TRBV5-1 and TRBJ2-2, with D possibly TRBD2 on 5 matching bases. The CDR3 loop spans 14 amino acids. Looked up from germline, CDR1 is SGHRS and CDR2 is YFSETQ. V was pared by 4 bases and J by 4 bases, with 11 bases between. CDR3 loop: CASSGTAGTGELFF. The CDR3 DNA sequence: TGCGCCAGCAGCGGTACGGCGGGCACCGGGGAGCTGTTTTTT.